The 32 T cell receptor beta chains below were found in one sample sequenced in a study of cytomegalovirus exposure and HLA in healthy donors. Vbeta (60) and Jbeta (13) primers were used in the PCR. Data came from immunoSEQ multiplex PCR; TCRdb stores just in-frame clones and leaves some out. The sample has around 200,000 clones, more than 75% seen once. Material for sequencing was PBMCs. Receptors were obtained from a young woman in good health and CMV-seronegative.

The chain employs TRBV6-5 and TRBJ2-2, with D perhaps TRBD2 (6 bases). This CDR3 contains 15 residues. Trimming cost V 4 bases and J 4 bases, with 13 bases left between them. Germline CDR1 MNHEY, CDR2 SVGAGI. The CDR3: CASSSRDFRTGELFF. The DNA of the CDR3 is TGTGCCAGCAGTTCTCGGGACTTCCGCACCGGGGAGCTGTTTTTT.

This sequence joins TRBV5-4 and TRBJ2-5; D gene unclear. Trimming cost V 3 bases and J 3 bases, with 15 bases left between them. Germline assignment: CDR1 SGHNT and CDR2 YYREEE (reference sequence). The length of the CDR3 is 15 residues. DNA of the CDR3: TGTGCCAGCAGCTCCTGGGCCGGTGGTAAAGAGACCCAGTACTTC. Amino acid sequence: CASSSWAGGKETQYF.

V is TRBV28 and J is TRBJ2-7, with 10 positions matching TRBD2. CDR3 length: 15 residues. V was pared by 5 bases and J by 4 bases, with 8 bases of the junction left unmatched. CDR1 and CDR2 from the germline V gene are MDHEN and SYDVKM. For the CDR3, the DNA is TGTGCCAGCAGTCTACCCCTAGCGGGAGTTTACGAGCAGTACTTC. Protein product: CASSLPLAGVYEQYF.

The V and J genes are TRBV28 and TRBJ1-4; D not certain. Germline CDR1 is MDHEN and CDR2 is SYDVKM. The CDR3 sequence is 13 residues long. Trimming took off 8 bases at V and 6 bases at J, with 13 bases between the two ends. The CDR3 coding sequence is TGTGCCAGCCTACGGGGTAGGGATGAAAAACTGTTTTTT. It yields the protein CASLRGRDEKLFF.

The chain carries TRBV5-6 and TRBJ2-5, with D perhaps matching TRBD2 (5 bases). The V gene lost 0 bases and the J gene lost 8 bases, with 14 bases spanning the gap. The CDR3 totals 14 residues. Germline V gives CDR1 SGHDT, CDR2 YYEEEE. CDR3 sequence (DNA): TGTGCCAGCAGCTTGGACGGAGGAACGTCAACCCAGTACTTC. It yields the protein CASSLDGGTSTQYF. The full variable domain, its missing parts supplied by reference TRBV5-6 and TRBJ2-5, is DAGVTQSPTHLIKTRGQQVTLRCSPKSGHDTVSWYQQALGQGPQFIFQYYEEEERQRGNFPDRFSGHQFPNYSSELNVNALLLGDSALYLCASSLDGGTSTQYFGPGTRLLVL.

The chain links TRBV7-2 to TRBJ2-4; 12 bases agree with TRBD2. The CDR3 runs 15 residues. Germline V CDR1 and CDR2: SGHTA, FQGNSA. V lost 4 bases and J lost 12; bases outside the gene matches: 10. CDR3 residues: CASSSLRTSGEGQYF. In nucleotides, the CDR3 is TGTGCCAGCAGCTCCCTACGGACTAGCGGGGAGGGTCAGTACTTC.

This clone was detected once. The chain uses TRBV29-1 and TRBJ2-6; TRBD2 might be the D (6 bases). Germline CDR1 is SQVTM and CDR2 is ANQGSEA. V was cut by 7 bases and J by 0 bases, with 13 bases left in between. CDR3 length: 15 amino acids. The CDR3, as DNA: TGCAGCGCCTGGGACGGGAGCTCTGGGGCCAACGTCCTGACTTTC. This translates into CSAWDGSSGANVLTF.

V gene TRBV10-1 combines with J gene TRBJ2-5, with D possibly TRBD2 on 5 matching bases. The CDR3 is 14 amino acids. Germline V gene data show CDR1 as WNHNN and CDR2 as SYGVQD (reference sequence). V shed 5 bases and J shed 0 bases, with 10 bases lying between them. CDR3: CASSPIGDQETQYF. CDR3 nucleotides: TGCGCCAGCAGTCCTATCGGGGACCAAGAGACCCAGTACTTC.

The V and J genes are TRBV4-2 and TRBJ1-4; tentatively, D is TRBD1 (6 bases). The CDR3 sequence is 17 residues long. Trimming removed 1 base at V and 0 bases at J, with 12 bases between. Germline CDR1 is LGHNA and CDR2 is YNFKEQ. The DNA of the CDR3 is TGTGCCAGCAGCCAAGGCCCACAGGGAGCAACTAATGAAAAACTGTTTTTT. This encodes CASSQGPQGATNEKLFF.

The chain joins TRBV2 to TRBJ2-7; D might be TRBD2 (5 bases). Germline loops: CDR1 SNHLY, CDR2 FYNNEI. The CDR3 totals 13 residues. V was shortened by 1 base and J by 3 bases, with 7 bases between the two germline ends. The CDR3 region has the DNA TGTGCCAGCAGTGAAGACCGGGGCTACGAGCAGTACTTC. The encoded protein is CASSEDRGYEQYF.

CDR3 amino acids: CASSQERGLNTGELFF. The CDR3 DNA is TGCGCCAGCAGCCAAGAAAGGGGTCTAAACACCGGGGAGCTGTTTTTT. The chain combines TRBV4-1 with TRBJ2-2; possibly TRBD1 for D (5 bases). In germline, CDR1 is MGHRA, CDR2 YSYEKL. CDR3 length: 16 amino acids. V lost 0 bases and J 2 bases, leaving 10 bases between the germline ends.

The chain carries TRBV7-8 and TRBJ2-5; TRBD2 matches 9 bases. Germline CDR1 reads SGHVS; CDR2 reads FQNEAQ. This CDR3 spans 14 amino acids. Trimming took 5 bases from V and 1 from J; bases not matched to a gene: 2. This CDR3 reads CASSARGGQETQYF. The CDR3 bases are TGTGCCAGCAGCGCGCGGGGGGGCCAAGAGACCCAGTACTTC.

This clone was counted once. The chain recombines TRBV27 with TRBJ2-3, with 15 positions matching TRBD2. Germline values: CDR1 MNHEY, CDR2 SMNVEV (reference sequence). The trim removed 6 bases at V and 5 bases at J, leaving 9 bases unmatched. The CDR3 runs 17 residues. DNA of the CDR3: TGTGCCAGCAGCCGCCCGGGACTAGCGGGAGGAGTAGATACGCAGTATTTT. Protein product: CASSRPGLAGGVDTQYF.

The chain uses TRBV10-3 and TRBJ2-7, with TRBD1 as a possible D gene (5 bases). V dropped 3 bases and J dropped 6 bases, with 15 bases sitting between them. Germline V gene data show CDR1 as ENHRY and CDR2 as SYGVKD. The CDR3 totals 14 residues. The CDR3 loop is CAISDPRTGAEQYF. The CDR3 DNA reads as TGTGCCATCAGTGATCCCCGCACAGGTGCCGAGCAGTACTTC.

The chain recombines TRBV6-5 with TRBJ2-3; 8 bases match TRBD1. Trimming removed 4 bases from V and 1 base from J; junction bases left unmatched: 4. This CDR3 comprises 15 residues. CDR1 MNHEY and CDR2 SVGAGI come from the germline V gene. The CDR3 sequence: CASSSGQGGTDTQYF. The CDR3 DNA follows: TGTGCCAGCAGTTCCGGACAGGGAGGCACAGATACGCAGTATTTT.

V usage is TRBV5-4 and J usage is TRBJ1-5, with D possibly matching TRBD1 (5 bases). CDR1 and CDR2 (germline): SGHNT, YYREEE (reference sequence). This CDR3 region has 14 residues. The V end was cut by 2 bases, the J end by 5 bases, with 11 bases between. The CDR3 region is CASSFLGADQPQHF. CDR3 DNA: TGTGCCAGCAGCTTCTTAGGGGCGGATCAGCCCCAGCATTTT.

The chain has TRBV2 and TRBJ2-4; 12 bases line up with TRBD2. J was trimmed by 7 bases and V by 6 bases; bases with no gene match: 4. Germline V gene lookup returns CDR1 SNHLY and CDR2 FYNNEI. The CDR3 is 14 residues long. The CDR3: CASRPTSGSNIQYF. DNA of the CDR3: TGTGCCAGCAGACCGACTAGCGGGAGCAACATTCAGTACTTC.

This chain joins TRBV11-2 and TRBJ1-1; D uncertain. Germline assignment: CDR1 SGHAT and CDR2 FQNNGV. V was pared by 1 base and J by 10 bases, with 16 bases between. The CDR3 consists of 14 residues. CDR3: CASSLGAGPGGAFF. For the CDR3, the DNA is TGTGCCAGCAGCTTAGGTGCAGGCCCGGGAGGAGCTTTCTTT.

The chain is built from TRBV10-3 and TRBJ1-4; D call uncertain. The CDR3 spans 17 residues. V lost 0 bases and J 3 bases, leaving 14 bases between the germline ends. Germline CDR1 and CDR2: ENHRY and SYGVKD. CDR3 sequence: CAISESLVRGANEKLFF. Written as DNA, the CDR3 is TGTGCCATCAGTGAGTCGCTAGTTCGGGGAGCTAATGAAAAACTGTTTTTT.

V and J are TRBV15 and TRBJ2-6, with TRBD2 as a possible D gene (5 bases). Germline assignment: CDR1 LNHNV and CDR2 YYDKDF (reference sequence). There are 20 residues in the CDR3. The V and J ends lost 0 bases and 1 base respectively, with 19 bases between them. CDR3 DNA: TGTGCCACCAGCAGAGATCTGAGGGAAGCGATGGAATCTGGGGCCAACGTCCTGACTTTC. Translating it yields CATSRDLREAMESGANVLTF.

The CDR3 loop reads CASSPSRWRGTDTQYF. In DNA form, the CDR3 reads TGTGCCAGCAGCCCTTCGCGGTGGCGCGGCACAGATACGCAGTATTTT. The J gene is TRBJ2-3, the V gene TRBV27; D call uncertain. Germline V gene data show CDR1 as MNHEY and CDR2 as SMNVEV (reference sequence). This CDR3 has 16 residues. V lost 6 bases and J lost 1, with 17 bases in between.

V is TRBV29-1 and J is TRBJ1-2; D is possibly TRBD1 (5 bases). Per germline, CDR1 SQVTM and CDR2 ANQGSEA. This CDR3 is built from 12 residues. Deletions cut 4 bases from V and 4 bases from J, with 10 bases between. CDR3 region: CSVGQLSYGYTF. The CDR3 DNA reads TGCAGCGTTGGACAGCTCAGCTATGGCTACACCTTC.

This clone was found once. The chain is built from TRBV2 and TRBJ2-4; D remains unclear. The germline V and J ends were trimmed by 8 bases and 1 base, with 9 bases remaining between them. CDR3 length: 13 residues. Germline CDR1 reads SNHLY; CDR2 reads FYNNEI. Here the CDR3 reads CASHDGAKNIQYF. DNA of the CDR3: TGTGCCAGCCACGACGGGGCCAAAAACATTCAGTACTTC.

This chain uses TRBV29-1 with TRBJ2-3; TRBD2 matches 15 bases. Germline-derived CDR1 and CDR2 are SQVTM and ANQGSEA. V shed 7 bases, J shed 2 bases, and the junction held 10 bases outside the gene matches. The CDR3 sequence is 17 residues long. The CDR3 loop reads CSAITGLAGGDTDTQYF. CDR3 sequence (DNA): TGCAGCGCTATAACGGGACTAGCGGGGGGTGACACAGATACGCAGTATTTT.

The V call is TRBV19, the J call TRBJ2-5; TRBD2 matches at 10 bases. The CDR3 spans 15 residues. Looked up from germline, CDR1 is LNHDA and CDR2 is SQIVND (reference sequence). V dropped 3 bases and J dropped 4; count of bases not matched to a gene: 5. The chain's CDR3 is CASSIGASGGETQYF. The CDR3 DNA reads TGTGCCAGTAGTATTGGGGCTAGCGGGGGAGAGACCCAGTACTTC.

V usage is TRBV5-8 and J usage is TRBJ2-5; the D gene is possibly TRBD1 (5 bases). This CDR3 spans 15 amino acids. Trimming removed 2 bases from V and 1 base from J, with 12 bases in between. Germline V gene data show CDR1 as SGHTS and CDR2 as YDEGEE. The CDR3 here is CASSLYHRRQETQYF. CDR3 in DNA: TGTGCCAGCAGCTTATATCACAGGCGCCAAGAGACCCAGTACTTC.

The chain links TRBV5-1 to TRBJ2-2, with TRBD1 matching over 8 bases. Trimming removed 0 bases from V and 4 bases from J; junction bases left unmatched: 5. CDR3 length: 16 residues. Germline lookup yields CDR1 SGHRS and CDR2 YFSETQ. In nucleotides, the CDR3 is TGCGCCAGCAGCTTGGCGACAGGGGTGTTCACCGGGGAGCTGTTTTTT. Its translation: CASSLATGVFTGELFF.

This chain connects TRBV7-9 to TRBJ2-7; 8 bases map to TRBD1. The CDR3 is 13 residues long. CDR1 is SEHNR, CDR2 FQNEAQ, per germline (reference sequence). The V and J ends lost 5 bases and 2 bases, in that order; junction bases with no gene match: 2. This chain's CDR3 is CASSGQGAYEQYF. CDR3 nucleotide sequence: TGTGCCAGCAGCGGACAGGGTGCCTACGAGCAGTACTTC.

The J gene is TRBJ2-7, the V gene TRBV2, with D perhaps TRBD1 (5 bases). In germline, CDR1 is SNHLY, CDR2 FYNNEI. The CDR3 has 15 residues. V lost 0 bases and J lost 3, with 12 bases in between. CDR3 DNA sequence: TGTGCCAGCAGTGAAGCGCACAGGAGCTTCTACGAGCAGTACTTC. Its translation is CASSEAHRSFYEQYF.

This clone was detected a few times. CDR3 region: CASSLVAGGQPQHF. The CDR3 DNA follows: TGTGCCAGCAGCTTGGTAGCCGGGGGTCAGCCCCAGCATTTT. The chain links TRBV5-6 to TRBJ1-5; TRBD1 is a possible D gene (5 bases). CDR1 is SGHDT, CDR2 YYEEEE, per germline. The V gene lost 0 bases and the J gene lost 6 bases, with 10 bases spanning the gap. This CDR3 is 14 amino acids long.

The rearrangement links TRBV27 to TRBJ1-5; D is undetermined. V shed 2 bases and J shed 5 bases, with 7 bases lying between them. The germline V gene encodes CDR1 MNHEY and CDR2 SMNVEV (reference sequence). The CDR3 contains 13 residues. CDR3 residues: CASSLLPDQPQHF. CDR3 DNA sequence: TGTGCCAGCAGTTTACTCCCAGATCAGCCCCAGCATTTT.

The chain links TRBV5-1 to TRBJ1-1; TRBD1 matches at 7 bases. Germline loops: CDR1 SGHRS, CDR2 YFSETQ. This CDR3 has 14 amino acids. V was clipped by 2 bases and J by 5 bases; unmatched bases: 6. The CDR3 sequence: CASSFNRDRTEAFF. The CDR3, as DNA: TGCGCCAGCAGCTTCAACCGGGACAGAACTGAAGCTTTCTTT. The entire variable domain, with the rest obtained from reference TRBV5-1 and TRBJ1-1, is as follows: KAGVTQTPRYLIKTRGQQVTLSCSPISGHRSVSWYQQTPGQGLQFLFEYFSETQRNKGNFPGRFSGRQFSNSRSEMNVSTLELGDSALYLCASSFNRDRTEAFFGQGTRLTVV.